The T cell receptor (beta chain) described here comes from a study of cytomegalovirus exposure and HLA in healthy donors. Study outcomes and limitations: Within a later analysis, the majority of CMV-associated TCR beta chains appeared HLA-restricted.

13 Jbeta primers and 60 Vbeta primers were used for the PCR. Sequencing used immunoSEQ multiplex PCR; TCRdb keeps in-frame clones, though not all of them. The sample shows about 120,000 clones, about 76% of them seen only once. Of note for this clone: The antigen remains undetermined.

V was clipped by 3 bases and J by 3 bases, with 6 bases between them. This CDR3 comprises 13 residues. Looked up from germline, CDR1 is ENHRY and CDR2 is SYGVKD. This clonotype was sampled from a man aged 55-75 years in good health and CMV-seropositive. Sequenced: PBMCs. V is TRBV10-3 and J is TRBJ1-5; D is possibly TRBD1 (5 bases). CDR3 DNA: TGTGCCATCAGTGACAGGGTCAATCAGCCCCAGCATTTT. The encoded protein is CAISDRVNQPQHF.